This entry describes one TCR beta chain. Trimming removed 0 bases at V and 1 base at J, with 15 bases between. This CDR3 comprises 18 residues. CDR1 and CDR2 (germline): LGHNA, YNFKEQ. The data derive from a study of blood T cell repertoires in COVID-19. Study-wide background: Material from acute and convalescent COVID-19 was sourced from the United States, Italy and Spain. In each case, the material was cDNA or gDNA derived from T cells, B-cell-depleted T cells, or PBMCs.

Per the study methods: Reference gene primer amplification yielded estimated nucleated cell counts. Some clones are missing from TCRdb's copy, which holds only in-frame ones; the method was immunoSEQ multiplex PCR. The D gene and trimming were derived from the DNA, and the V and J assignments and clone size from that table. Among about 230,000 clones listed, 75% to 90% were seen once. This clonotype originated in a man aged 40-50 years with acute or convalescent COVID-19. The chain employs TRBV4-2 and TRBJ2-2; D is possibly TRBD2 (6 bases). The sequenced sample was peripheral blood. CDR3 sequence (DNA): TGTGCCAGCAGCCAAGATTTTAGTAGCGGTGTGAACACCGGGGAGCTGTTTTTT. Encoded protein: CASSQDFSSGVNTGELFF.